This TCR beta chain was captured in a study of beta chain features in type 1 diabetes. Study outcomes and limitations: Shorter TCRB CDR3s, moderately but significantly so, marked every one of the four CD4+ subsets in Type 1 diabetes patients.

Reverse transcription of all isolated RNA meant that expressed TCRB transcripts were sequenced. The table came from immunoSEQ multiplex PCR; TCRdb's copy has only in-frame clones and leaves some out. The sample shows 680,000 or so clones, under 15% of them seen only once. As to this clone: Its antigen is undetermined. This CDR3 is also generated by other DNA sequences in the sample.

Once sorted, every population was more than 98% pure. CDR3 length equals 12 residues. Germline CDR1 is KGHSH and CDR2 is LQKENI. Trimming took off 2 bases at V and 2 bases at J, with 3 bases between the two ends. Sequencing used naive CD4+ T cells from blood. This chain joins TRBV18 and TRBJ1-1, with D unresolved. The TCR comes from a man younger than 35 with type 1 diabetes. The DNA for the CDR3 is TGTGCCAGCTCACCAAGAAACACTGAAGCTTTCTTT. Translated: CASSPRNTEAFF.